This T cell receptor (beta chain) was identified in a study of CD8 T cells in Susac syndrome. General study findings and limits: The study recognized that its TCR sequencing and HLA analysis covered a relatively small number of individuals.

Concerning this clonotype itself: As yet, its antigen is unknown.

TEMRA cells were enriched by FACS, and CD4+ and CD8+ T cells were negatively isolated. With random hexamers, reverse transcription was performed on about 0.5 to 1 ug of RNA. Across 54 Vbeta and 13 Jbeta, immunoSEQ multiplex PCR amplified TCR beta CDR3. Each CDR3 protein gets one entry after TCRdb re-called the immunoSEQ multiplex PCR reads with MiXCR. The sample includes about 80,000 distinct CDR3 sequences, about 94% seen only once; the top ten take 0.26%. Sample: CD8+ T cells from PBMCs. This receptor was obtained from a human donor in good health.

The CDR3 loop reads CASSLSPSGANVLTF. In DNA form, the CDR3 reads TGTGCCAGCAGTTTAAGTCCCTCTGGGGCCAACGTCCTGACTTTC. The chain carries TRBV28 and TRBJ2-6, with unresolved D. The V gene's germline CDR1 is MDHEN and CDR2 SYDVKM. This CDR3 comprises 15 residues. The V and J ends lost 2 bases and 0 bases respectively, with 5 bases between them. The full variable domain, completed using reference TRBV28 and TRBJ2-6, is DVKVTQSSRYLVKRTGEKVFLECVQDMDHENMFWYRQDPGLGLRLIYFSYDVKMKEKGDIPEGYSVSREKKERFSLILESASTNQTSMYLCASSLSPSGANVLTFGAGSRLTVL.